These T cell receptor beta chains were read from a single sample in a study of control samples from healthy donors and cancer patients. The repertoire was sequenced with immunoSEQ multiplex PCR; TCRdb's copy has only in-frame clones and lacks some. The sample lists 150,000 to 200,000 clones, around 89% occurring once. The sequenced sample consisted of blood. The receptors originated from a woman aged 50 to 60 in good health. The CDR3 runs from the conserved cysteine through the conserved F or W. The D gene is left open where the match is weak. Rows may omit the clone size; those that give it use once, few, many or a size class.

j_call | clone_size | d_call | v_call | cdr3_aa | cdr3_nt
TRBJ2-2 | . | . | TRBV6-1 | CASSEFGGPRNTGELFF | TGTGCCAGCAGTGAATTCGGGGGGCCTAGGAACACCGGGGAGCTGTTTTTT
TRBJ2-1 | . | TRBD2 | TRBV7-9 | CASSLGTSVYNEQFF | TGTGCCAGCAGCTTAGGGACTAGCGTGTACAATGAGCAGTTCTTC
TRBJ2-3 | . | . | TRBV6-5 | CASRGGNADTQYF | TGTGCCAGCAGAGGCGGGAACGCAGATACGCAGTATTTT
TRBJ1-2 | . | . | TRBV30 | CAWSVSGTEHGYTF | TGTGCCTGGAGTGTTTCAGGGACCGAGCATGGCTACACCTTC
TRBJ2-1 | . | . | TRBV5-1 | CASSTRLSGHEQFF | TGCGCCAGCAGCACTCGCCTCTCCGGACATGAGCAGTTCTTC
TRBJ1-6 | . | TRBD1 | TRBV27 | CASSRDRGEPLHF | TGTGCCAGCAGCCGGGACAGGGGAGAACCCCTCCACTTT
TRBJ1-1 | . | . | TRBV3-1/TRBV3-2 | CASSQTPGETTEAFF | TGTGCCAGCAGCCAAACCCCGGGGGAGACCACTGAAGCTTTCTTT
TRBJ1-1 | . | . | TRBV10-1 | CASNTGKNTEAFF | TGCGCCAGCAATACAGGGAAGAACACTGAAGCTTTCTTT
TRBJ2-2 | . | TRBD1 | TRBV10-2 | CASSESDRGITGELFF | TGCGCCAGCAGTGAGTCGGACAGGGGGATTACCGGGGAGCTGTTTTTT
TRBJ2-3 | . | . | TRBV4-1 | CASSLSGSTDTQYF | TGCGCCAGCAGTCTTAGCGGCTCCACAGATACGCAGTATTTT
TRBJ1-2 | . | TRBD1 | TRBV27 | CASSPGTGGHYGYTF | TGTGCCAGCAGTCCCGGGACAGGGGGCCACTATGGCTACACCTTC
TRBJ1-1 | . | . | TRBV1 | CTSSLTDTEAFF | TGCACCAGCAGCCTCACGGACACTGAAGCTTTCTTT
TRBJ2-7 | . | . | TRBV20-1 | CSASWLSSYEQYF | TGCAGTGCTAGTTGGTTGAGCTCCTACGAGCAGTACTTC
TRBJ1-4 | . | TRBD1 | TRBV7-9 | CASSRDRLNEKLFF | TGTGCCAGCAGCCGGGACAGATTAAATGAAAAACTGTTTTTT
TRBJ2-3 | . | . | TRBV24-1 | CATSDSLGGGGNTQYF | TGTGCCACCAGTGACTCCCTCGGGGGCGGGGGTAATACGCAGTATTTT
TRBJ2-3 | . | TRBD2 | TRBV29-1 | CSVGRTSLTDTQYF | TGCAGCGTGGGCCGGACTAGTCTCACAGATACGCAGTATTTT
TRBJ1-5 | . | TRBD1 | TRBV6-6 | CASSYGQGVEPQHF | TGTGCCAGCAGTTACGGGCAGGGGGTTGAGCCCCAGCATTTT
TRBJ2-7 | . | TRBD1 | TRBV5-1 | CASSPQTGALYEQYF | TGCGCCAGCAGCCCCCAGACAGGGGCACTCTACGAGCAGTACTTC
TRBJ2-1 | . | TRBD2 | TRBV6-2/TRBV6-3 | CASSYASGNRFF | TGTGCCAGCAGTTACGCTAGCGGGAATCGGTTCTTC
TRBJ1-2 | few | . | TRBV7-9 | CASSLAFMQGTYGYTF | TGTGCCAGCAGCTTAGCGTTTATGCAGGGTACATATGGCTACACCTTC
TRBJ2-5 | . | TRBD2 | TRBV7-9 | CATSWAGVVAETQYF | TGTGCCACATCCTGGGCGGGAGTGGTAGCGGAGACCCAGTACTTC
TRBJ1-1 | . | TRBD1 | TRBV7-3 | CASSLSGRGRNTEAFF | TGTGCCAGCAGCTTGTCGGGGAGGGGGCGTAACACTGAAGCTTTCTTT
TRBJ2-3 | . | TRBD1 | TRBV11-3 | CASSDGTANTDTQYF | TGTGCCAGCAGCGACGGGACAGCGAATACAGATACGCAGTATTTT
TRBJ2-6 | . | . | TRBV18 | CASSLSYSGANVLTF | TGTGCCAGCTCCCTCTCCTACTCTGGGGCCAACGTCCTGACTTTC
TRBJ1-2 | . | . | TRBV18 | CASSPGREGGYTF | TGTGCCAGCTCACCGGGACGCGAGGGAGGCTACACCTTC
TRBJ2-1 | . | TRBD1 | TRBV5-1 | CASSGDRSSYNEQFF | TGCGCCAGCAGCGGGGACAGGAGCTCCTACAATGAGCAGTTCTTC
TRBJ1-1 | . | TRBD1 | TRBV3-1/TRBV3-2 | CASSPPGQPEAFF | TGTGCCAGCAGCCCCCCGGGACAGCCTGAAGCTTTCTTT
TRBJ2-5 | . | . | TRBV18 | CASSPRERTLETQYF | TGTGCCAGCTCACCCCGGGAGAGGACATTAGAGACCCAGTACTTC
TRBJ1-4 | . | . | TRBV20-1 | CSASGGLITPDGKLFF | TGCAGTGCTAGTGGGGGTCTGATAACCCCTGATGGAAAACTGTTTTTT
TRBJ1-2 | . | . | TRBV30 | CARGNPAGALGYTF | TGTGCCCGGGGAAACCCGGCAGGGGCCCTTGGCTACACCTTC
TRBJ2-5 | once | . | TRBV7-9 | CASSDEETQYF | TGTGCCAGCAGCGATGAAGAGACCCAGTACTTC